The 2 T cell receptor beta chains below were found in one sample sequenced in a study of T-cell reconstitution after alpha-beta-depleted transplantation in children. Preparation of the TCRbeta library used unique molecular identifiers. MiXCR, run by TCRdb on the PCR reads, gives a single entry per CDR3 protein. The sample lists about 640,000 distinct CDR3 sequences, about 15% occurring once. Source: PBMCs from the stem cell graft donor, taken from the stem cell graft. These receptors were collected from a human donor who donated a stem cell graft to a child with acute myeloid leukemia.

This clonotype was observed many times. This sequence joins TRBV29-1 and TRBJ2-1; 9 positions match TRBD2. The CDR3 contains 13 residues. Germline V gene lookup returns CDR1 SQVTM and CDR2 ANQGSEA. J was trimmed by 4 bases and V by 5 bases; bases with no gene match: 3. The CDR3 sequence is CSVPSGAYNEQFF. DNA for the CDR3: TGCAGCGTTCCTAGCGGGGCTTACAATGAGCAGTTCTTC.

The rearrangement joins TRBV6-1 to TRBJ2-5; 7 nucleotides agree with TRBD1. The CDR3 consists of 15 residues. The germline CDR1 and CDR2 sequences are MNHNS and SASEGT. The J segment lost 1 base and the V segment lost 4 bases, leaving 6 bases of the junction unmatched. The DNA for the CDR3 is TGTGCCAGCAGTGTAGACAGGGTTTCCCAAGAGACCCAGTACTTC. Protein product: CASSVDRVSQETQYF.